These T cell receptor beta chains were read from a single sample in a study of graft-versus-host responses after intestinal transplantation. No antigens are known for them. The repertoire was sequenced with immunoSEQ multiplex PCR; TCRdb's copy has only in-frame clones and lacks some. The sample yields approximately 54,000 clones, roughly 83% seen once. The specimen comprised unstimulated CD4+ T cells sorted from spleen or lymph node cells, sampled before transplant. These receptors came from a human donor who was the organ donor for an intestinal transplant. CDR3s include the opening cysteine and the closing phenylalanine or tryptophan. A D gene is named only where the DNA matches it firmly. A clone size is listed for some rows: how often the clone was seen (once, few, many), or a class if it is expanded.

clone_size: NA
j_call: TRBJ2-7
d_call: TRBD2
v_call: TRBV19
cdr3_nt: TGTGCCAGTAGCCAGACCGGGACTAGCAACGAGCAGTACTTC
cdr3_aa: CASSQTGTSNEQYF

clone_size: NA
j_call: TRBJ1-2
d_call: NA
v_call: TRBV5-1
cdr3_nt: TGCGCCAGCAGAAGCACCTTAAACTATGGCTACACCTTC
cdr3_aa: CASRSTLNYGYTF

clone_size: few
j_call: TRBJ2-3
d_call: NA
v_call: TRBV11-2
cdr3_nt: TGTGCCAGCAGCCCCGTTGCGCGCTCAGATACGCAGTATTTT
cdr3_aa: CASSPVARSDTQYF

clone_size: NA
j_call: TRBJ1-1
d_call: NA
v_call: TRBV15
cdr3_nt: TGTGCCACCAGCCCCCTAGGGGGGAACACTGAAGCTTTCTTT
cdr3_aa: CATSPLGGNTEAFF

clone_size: NA
j_call: TRBJ1-5
d_call: NA
v_call: TRBV10-2
cdr3_nt: TGCGCCAGCAGTGAGACCAGGGGTAGGCGCAATCAGCCCCAGCATTTT
cdr3_aa: CASSETRGRRNQPQHF

clone_size: NA
j_call: TRBJ1-1
d_call: NA
v_call: TRBV19
cdr3_nt: TGTGCCAGTAGTAACGGGGTTAACACTGAAGCTTTCTTT
cdr3_aa: CASSNGVNTEAFF

clone_size: NA
j_call: TRBJ2-7
d_call: NA
v_call: TRBV9
cdr3_nt: TGTGCCAGCAGCGTAGGGCCTGCGGACTACTACGAGCAGTACTTC
cdr3_aa: CASSVGPADYYEQYF

clone_size: NA
j_call: TRBJ1-4
d_call: NA
v_call: TRBV7-9
cdr3_nt: TGTGCCAGCAGCTTGAGTGGATTGCTTATTAATGAAAAACTGTTTTTT
cdr3_aa: CASSLSGLLINEKLFF

clone_size: NA
j_call: TRBJ1-1
d_call: NA
v_call: TRBV2
cdr3_nt: TGTGCCAGCAGTGACCGACGGGTAAGAGAAGACTGGTCTTTCTTT
cdr3_aa: CASSDRRVREDWSFF

clone_size: NA
j_call: TRBJ1-4
d_call: NA
v_call: TRBV12-1
cdr3_nt: TGTGCCAGCAGCCGCTCCCAGGAACCACTTTTTACAACTAATGAAAAACTGTTTTTT
cdr3_aa: CASSRSQEPLFTTNEKLFF

clone_size: NA
j_call: TRBJ1-2
d_call: TRBD1
v_call: TRBV7-9
cdr3_nt: TGTGCCAGCAGCTTCGGGACAGTCGGCTACACCTTC
cdr3_aa: CASSFGTVGYTF

clone_size: NA
j_call: TRBJ1-6
d_call: TRBD1
v_call: TRBV5-1
cdr3_nt: TGCGCCAGCAGTCACAGGGGCAATAATTCACCCCTCCACTTT
cdr3_aa: CASSHRGNNSPLHF

clone_size: NA
j_call: TRBJ2-7
d_call: NA
v_call: TRBV7-9
cdr3_nt: TGTGCCAGCAGCTCATTCGGGACGGTACGGGACGAGCAGTACTTC
cdr3_aa: CASSSFGTVRDEQYF

clone_size: NA
j_call: TRBJ1-1
d_call: NA
v_call: TRBV19
cdr3_nt: TGTGCCAGTAGTATTATGGGGGGCGGAGACACTGAAGCTTTCTTT
cdr3_aa: CASSIMGGGDTEAFF

clone_size: NA
j_call: TRBJ1-1
d_call: TRBD1
v_call: TRBV11-3
cdr3_nt: TGTGCCAGCAAAGACAGGGGTAGTGCTTTCTTT
cdr3_aa: CASKDRGSAFF

clone_size: NA
j_call: TRBJ1-2
d_call: NA
v_call: TRBV7-2
cdr3_nt: TGTGCCAGCAGCTTACTGGGAGGCTACACCTTC
cdr3_aa: CASSLLGGYTF

clone_size: NA
j_call: TRBJ2-5
d_call: TRBD2
v_call: TRBV11-3
cdr3_nt: TGTGCCAGCAGCCAGGGACTACAAGAGACCCAGTACTTC
cdr3_aa: CASSQGLQETQYF

clone_size: NA
j_call: TRBJ2-5
d_call: TRBD1
v_call: TRBV23-1
cdr3_nt: TGCGCCAGCAGTCAAAACCGGGACAGGGGGCTTATAGAGACCCAGTACTTC
cdr3_aa: CASSQNRDRGLIETQYF

clone_size: once
j_call: TRBJ2-4
d_call: TRBD2
v_call: TRBV5-1
cdr3_nt: TGCGCCAGCACGTGGACTAGCGAGACCAAAAACATTCAGTACTTC
cdr3_aa: CASTWTSETKNIQYF

clone_size: once
j_call: TRBJ1-1
d_call: NA
v_call: TRBV10-2
cdr3_nt: TGCGCCAGCAGTGACAGACGGGTGAACACTGAAGCTTTCTTT
cdr3_aa: CASSDRRVNTEAFF

clone_size: NA
j_call: TRBJ1-5
d_call: NA
v_call: TRBV6-6
cdr3_nt: TGTGCCAGCAGTCTTCAGGGGTATAGCAATCAGCCCCAGCATTTT
cdr3_aa: CASSLQGYSNQPQHF

clone_size: NA
j_call: TRBJ2-3
d_call: NA
v_call: TRBV7-9
cdr3_nt: TGTGCCAGCAGTCCAGATGGGCCAGATACGCAGTATTTT
cdr3_aa: CASSPDGPDTQYF

clone_size: few
j_call: TRBJ1-1
d_call: TRBD1
v_call: TRBV30
cdr3_nt: TGTGCCTGGACGGGGACAGCGACCAACACTGAAGCTTTCTTT
cdr3_aa: CAWTGTATNTEAFF

clone_size: NA
j_call: TRBJ1-1
d_call: TRBD1
v_call: TRBV5-1
cdr3_nt: TGCGCCAGCAGCTCGACCGGGACAGCGACCAGTGAAGCTTTCTTT
cdr3_aa: CASSSTGTATSEAFF

clone_size: NA
j_call: TRBJ2-7
d_call: TRBD1
v_call: TRBV11-2
cdr3_nt: TGTGCCAGCAGTTTCTACGGACAGGTTTTCTCCTACGAGCAGTACTTC
cdr3_aa: CASSFYGQVFSYEQYF